These T cell receptor beta chains were read from a single sample in a study of shared clonotypes between healthy human individuals. Sequenced by immunoSEQ multiplex PCR; TCRdb stores in-frame clones only, minus some. Of fewer than 3 million clones listed, just under 95% are singletons. The source material was naive CD4+ T cells from PBMCs. The origin of the receptors is a man in his late teens or twenties in good health. Some clones in this sample may be carry-over from other donors' samples. CDR3s include the opening cysteine and the closing phenylalanine or tryptophan. D genes are given only for firm matches. Clone sizes are given selectively: once, few, many, or a class where the clone is expanded.

J | D | size | V | CDR3 | DNA
TRBJ2-7 | NA | once | TRBV5-1 | CASTESGTEQYF | TGCGCCAGCACCGAATCCGGGACAGAGCAGTACTTC
TRBJ2-3 | NA | NA | TRBV6-5 | CASGSPDTQYF | TGTGCCAGCGGTTCACCAGATACGCAGTATTTT
TRBJ2-2 | TRBD2 | few | TRBV5-1 | CASSLTSGYTGELFF | TGCGCCAGCAGCTTGACTAGCGGTTACACCGGGGAGCTGTTTTTT
TRBJ2-7 | NA | NA | TRBV6-5 | CASRSPRGEQYF | TGTGCCAGCAGGTCCCCCCGGGGCGAGCAGTACTTC
TRBJ1-3 | NA | NA | TRBV7-3 | CASSLTGGGPGNTIYF | TGTGCCAGCAGCTTAACAGGTGGAGGGCCTGGAAACACCATATATTTT
TRBJ2-7 | NA | NA | TRBV5-6 | CASSLWGRPSYEQYF | TGTGCCAGCAGCTTATGGGGACGGCCCTCCTACGAGCAGTACTTC
TRBJ2-7 | TRBD1 | NA | TRBV6-1 | CASSQQGYEQYF | TGTGCCAGCAGCCAACAGGGGTACGAGCAGTACTTC
TRBJ2-7 | TRBD2 | NA | TRBV19 | CASSLNFLAGSYYEQYF | TGTGCCAGTAGCCTTAACTTCCTAGCGGGATCTTACTACGAGCAGTACTTC
TRBJ2-7 | NA | once | TRBV9 | CASSVEGEGWASYEQYF | TGTGCCAGCAGCGTAGAGGGAGAGGGGTGGGCTTCCTACGAGCAGTACTTC
TRBJ2-3 | TRBD2 | NA | TRBV7-2 | CASSLVRGRADTQYF | TGTGCCAGCAGCTTAGTTCGCGGGAGGGCAGATACGCAGTATTTT
TRBJ1-6 | TRBD1 | NA | TRBV10-2 | CASSDLGRGNSPLHF | TGCGCCAGCAGTGATTTGGGCAGGGGGAACTCACCCCTCCACTTT
TRBJ1-4 | TRBD1 | NA | TRBV28 | CASSFSLGQGATNEKLFF | TGTGCCAGCAGTTTTAGTTTGGGACAGGGGGCAACTAATGAAAAACTGTTTTTT
TRBJ2-7 | TRBD2 | NA | TRBV4-3 | CASSQEGGYYEQYF | TGCGCCAGCAGCCAAGAGGGGGGGTACTACGAGCAGTACTTC
TRBJ2-2 | NA | NA | TRBV27 | CASSLSAGINTGELFF | TGTGCCAGCAGTTTATCAGCCGGGATCAACACCGGGGAGCTGTTTTTT
TRBJ2-5 | NA | NA | TRBV11-3 | CASSFNSWETQYF | TGTGCCAGCAGCTTCAACAGTTGGGAGACCCAGTACTTC
TRBJ1-5 | NA | NA | TRBV5-1 | CASSLTGFQPQHF | TGCGCCAGCAGCTTGACAGGGTTTCAGCCCCAGCATTTT
TRBJ1-4 | TRBD1 | NA | TRBV25-1 | CASSDLAGQGSEKLFF | TGTGCCAGCAGTGATCTCGCGGGACAGGGAAGTGAAAAACTGTTTTTT
TRBJ2-1 | NA | NA | TRBV5-1 | CASSSDGHSYNEQFF | TGCGCCAGCAGCTCAGACGGACATTCCTACAATGAGCAGTTCTTC
TRBJ2-3 | TRBD2 | NA | TRBV11-3 | CASSLGRGLAGATDTQYF | TGTGCCAGCAGCTTAGGGAGGGGACTAGCGGGAGCGACAGATACGCAGTATTTT
TRBJ2-7 | TRBD1 | NA | TRBV18 | CASSPRDRQRSYEQYF | TGTGCCAGCTCACCGAGGGACAGGCAAAGGTCCTACGAGCAGTACTTC
TRBJ2-1 | TRBD2 | NA | TRBV2 | CATKDGTSGRNEQFF | TGTGCCACGAAGGACGGGACTAGCGGGAGGAATGAGCAGTTCTTC
TRBJ2-7 | NA | NA | TRBV7-8 | CASSKGRDWKDGQYF | TGTGCCAGCAGCAAAGGCCGGGACTGGAAAGACGGGCAGTACTTC
TRBJ1-2 | TRBD1 | NA | TRBV28 | CASSSTGTGNGYTF | TGTGCCAGCAGTTCCACGGGGACAGGGAATGGCTACACCTTC
TRBJ2-1 | NA | NA | TRBV7-2 | CASSFVRVDEQFF | TGTGCCAGCAGCTTTGTGAGGGTCGATGAGCAGTTCTTC
TRBJ2-5 | TRBD2 | NA | TRBV28 | CASSLSGGQETQYF | TGTGCCAGCAGTTTATCGGGGGGCCAAGAGACCCAGTACTTC
TRBJ1-1 | NA | NA | TRBV6-6 | CASSYSAGNTEAFF | TGTGCCAGCAGTTACTCAGCAGGCAACACTGAAGCTTTCTTT
TRBJ1-5 | NA | few | TRBV30 | CAWSPTSNQPQHF | TGTGCCTGGAGTCCGACTAGCAATCAGCCCCAGCATTTT
TRBJ2-7 | NA | NA | TRBV5-1 | CASSPSGTYEQYF | TGCGCCAGCAGCCCTTCCGGGACCTACGAGCAGTACTTC
TRBJ1-2 | NA | once | TRBV28 | CASRSTGTAVYGYTF | TGTGCCAGCAGGTCGACCGGGACCGCAGTCTATGGCTACACCTTC
TRBJ2-2 | TRBD1 | NA | TRBV5-1 | CASSSGQGATGELFF | TGCGCCAGCAGCTCCGGACAGGGTGCTACCGGGGAGCTGTTTTTT
TRBJ2-2 | NA | NA | TRBV28 | CASSWFGELFF | TGTGCCAGCAGCTGGTTCGGGGAGCTGTTTTTT
TRBJ1-1 | NA | NA | TRBV20-1 | CSSAGNTEAFF | TGCAGCTCGGCGGGGAACACTGAAGCTTTCTTT
TRBJ2-1 | TRBD1 | NA | TRBV7-2 | CASSPRTGIGNEQFF | TGTGCCAGCAGCCCGAGGACAGGGATCGGGAATGAGCAGTTCTTC
TRBJ2-1 | TRBD1 | NA | TRBV7-9 | CASRRVAGQGGDEQFF | TGTGCCAGCCGCCGGGTGGCGGGACAGGGAGGAGATGAGCAGTTCTTC
TRBJ1-1 | NA | NA | TRBV7-9 | CASSLTAGVPEAFF | TGTGCCAGCAGCTTAACGGCAGGGGTCCCTGAAGCTTTCTTT
TRBJ2-7 | NA | NA | TRBV5-1 | CASSLSGSSYEQYF | TGCGCCAGCAGCTTATCTGGGAGCTCCTACGAGCAGTACTTC
TRBJ2-7 | TRBD2 | NA | TRBV28 | CASSFRVPRASGRTYYEQYF | TGTGCCAGCAGTTTTAGGGTCCCGAGGGCTAGCGGGAGGACCTACTACGAGCAGTACTTC
TRBJ2-5 | TRBD2 | NA | TRBV9 | CASSVRSGGQETQYF | TGTGCCAGCAGCGTGAGGAGCGGGGGACAAGAGACCCAGTACTTC
TRBJ1-2 | NA | few | TRBV7-2 | CASLRQASGAGYTF | TGTGCCAGCCTGAGACAGGCATCTGGTGCGGGCTACACCTTC
TRBJ2-7 | TRBD2 | NA | TRBV7-2 | CASRQGAPTSGRLEQYF | TGTGCCAGCAGACAGGGGGCACCGACTAGCGGGAGATTAGAGCAGTACTTC
TRBJ2-7 | TRBD2 | NA | TRBV5-1 | CASSLIAGNSYEQYF | TGCGCCAGCAGCTTAATAGCGGGGAACTCCTACGAGCAGTACTTC
TRBJ2-2 | TRBD2 | NA | TRBV30 | CAWRGLAGDTGELFF | TGTGCCTGGAGAGGACTAGCGGGAGACACCGGGGAGCTGTTTTTT
TRBJ2-1 | NA | NA | TRBV27 | CASSFMRLDNEQFF | TGTGCCAGCAGTTTCATGAGACTGGACAATGAGCAGTTCTTC
TRBJ2-1 | TRBD2 | NA | TRBV6-4 | CASSGTSGPTEQFF | TGTGCCAGCAGTGGGACTAGCGGGCCAACTGAGCAGTTCTTC
TRBJ1-3 | NA | NA | TRBV14 | CASSWGPRLPNTIYF | TGTGCCAGCAGCTGGGGACCCCGGTTGCCGAACACCATATATTTT
TRBJ1-5 | NA | NA | TRBV21-1 | CASNYSNQPQHF | TGTGCCAGCAACTACAGTAATCAGCCCCAGCATTTT
TRBJ1-5 | TRBD1 | NA | TRBV10-3 | CAISEPGGVPQHF | TGTGCCATCAGTGAACCAGGGGGGGTGCCCCAGCATTTT
TRBJ1-5 | NA | NA | TRBV6-1 | CASSEERRRLNQPQHF | TGTGCCAGCAGTGAAGAAAGGCGGCGGTTGAATCAGCCCCAGCATTTT
TRBJ1-5 | NA | NA | TRBV19 | CASSIPPARTDQPQHF | TGTGCCAGTAGTATACCCCCAGCCCGGACAGATCAGCCCCAGCATTTT
TRBJ1-5 | NA | NA | TRBV7-2 | CASSDRTGNQPQHF | TGTGCCAGCAGCGACCGGACAGGCAATCAGCCCCAGCATTTT